The clone carrying this T cell receptor (beta chain) came up once. Germline V gene data show CDR1 as SGHNT and CDR2 as YYREEE (reference sequence). Trimming stripped 0 bases from V and 8 bases from J, with 11 bases between. The CDR3 contains 13 residues. Data came from immunoSEQ multiplex PCR; TCRdb stores just in-frame clones and leaves some out. The table lists about 220,000 clones, about 80% of them singletons. These data come from a study of blood T cell repertoires in COVID-19. The participants were between roughly 18 and 100 years old and came from some 23 US areas. The J gene is TRBJ1-2, the V gene TRBV5-4; a possible D gene is TRBD1 (6 bases). This TCR was recovered from a woman in her forties or fifties who had been exposed to COVID-19. The source material was PBMCs or T cells enriched from blood (not recorded which). The chain's CDR3 is CASSLAGVGGYTF. In DNA form, the CDR3 reads TGTGCCAGCAGCTTGGCAGGGGTAGGCGGCTACACCTTC. Together with reference TRBV5-4 and TRBJ1-2, the CDR3 gives the full variable domain: ETGVTQSPTHLIKTRGQQVTLRCSSQSGHNTVSWYQQALGQGPQFIFQYYREEENGRGNFPPRFSGLQFPNYSSELNVNALELDDSALYLCASSLAGVGGYTFGSGTRLTVV.